The clone carrying this T cell receptor beta chain was seen only once. Its antigen is undetermined. Sample time point: peripheral blood 6 weeks after treatment start. The sample originates from a study of PD-L1 blockade in urothelial cancer. Study-wide context: Patients had undergone 0 to 3 prior chemotherapy regimens. Once treatment had started, blood was analyzed at 3 weeks (second dose) and again at 6 weeks.

Study-level points and caveats: In blood sampled pretreatment, TCR clonality below the median predicted better survival.

Per germline, CDR1 MNHNS and CDR2 SASEGT. This CDR3 comprises 14 residues. Trimming stripped 1 base from V and 12 bases from J, with 16 bases between. PCRs each included synthetic TCR analog templates spiked in. The method was immunoSEQ multiplex PCR; TCRdb's version includes in-frame clones alone and lacks a portion of them. The table lists about 76,000 clones, approximately 90% of them singletons. Sequencing was performed on PBMCs, taken around atezolizumab (anti-PD-L1) treatment. The gene calls are TRBV6-1 and TRBJ2-1; possibly TRBD1 for D (5 bases). The source of this sequence is a woman older than 75 with urothelial cancer. The chain's CDR3 is CASSEGTTVLGQFF. For the CDR3, the DNA is TGTGCCAGCAGTGAAGGGACAACAGTACTCGGGCAGTTCTTC.